The clone carrying this T cell receptor (beta chain) was seen a single time. This specimen belongs to a study of blood T cell repertoires in COVID-19. The germline V gene encodes CDR1 MGHRA and CDR2 YSYEKL. The CDR3 totals 14 residues. Losses at the gene ends were 6 bases for V and 0 bases for J; bases not matched to a gene: 2. Libraries were prepared by immunoSEQ multiplex PCR; TCRdb keeps only in-frame clonotypes and omits some of them. The sample lists about 410,000 clones, 70% to 90% occurring once. This clonotype was obtained from a woman between 35 and 50 years old with COVID-19, enrolled during active disease. The V gene is TRBV4-1, the J gene TRBJ1-3; 7 bases match TRBD1. Sequenced: peripheral blood. CDR3 loop: CASRAGGSGNTIYF. CDR3 nucleotide sequence: TGCGCCAGCAGGGCAGGGGGCTCTGGAAACACCATATATTTT.